This TCR beta chain was recovered during a study of blood T cell repertoires in COVID-19. The trim removed 5 bases at V and 2 bases at J, leaving 5 bases unmatched. This CDR3 has 15 residues. Per germline, CDR1 SGHVS and CDR2 FQNEAQ. Clones were read by immunoSEQ multiplex PCR, and TCRdb kept only the in-frame ones, dropping some. The sample records around 130,000 clones, about 86% being singletons. The cohort comprised adults aged 18 to 89 years residing in about two dozen US areas. Donors in Cohort 3 who had recovered were those with two negative PCRs, healthcare professional clearance, or resolution of their symptoms.

Sequencing was done on a sample of PBMCs or T cells enriched from blood (not recorded which). The rearrangement joins TRBV7-8 to TRBJ2-2, with TRBD1 matching over 7 bases. This sequence originates from a woman in her 50s who had recovered from COVID-19. CDR3: CASSPQGVNTGELFF. The CDR3 nucleotides are TGTGCCAGCAGCCCCCAGGGGGTAAACACCGGGGAGCTGTTTTTT.